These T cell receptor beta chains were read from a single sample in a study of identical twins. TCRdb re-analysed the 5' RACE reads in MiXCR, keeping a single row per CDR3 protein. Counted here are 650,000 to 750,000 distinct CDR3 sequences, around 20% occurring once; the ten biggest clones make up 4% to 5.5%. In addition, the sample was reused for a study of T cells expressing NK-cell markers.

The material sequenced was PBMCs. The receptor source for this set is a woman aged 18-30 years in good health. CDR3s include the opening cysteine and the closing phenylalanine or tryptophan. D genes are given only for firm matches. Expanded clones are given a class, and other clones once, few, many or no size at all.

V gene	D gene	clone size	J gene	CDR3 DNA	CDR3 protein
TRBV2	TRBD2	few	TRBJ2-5	TGTGCCAGCAGTGATCCGGGGGGGCCAGAGACCCAGTACTTC	CASSDPGGPETQYF
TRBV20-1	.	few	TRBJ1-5	TGCAGTGTCGAGTCTGGGGGGGTAGGGCCCCAGCATTTT	CSVESGGVGPQHF
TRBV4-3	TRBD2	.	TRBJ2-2	TGCGCCAGCAGCCAAGAGGGGAGCGGGAGTTGGGCCGGGGAGCTGTTTTTT	CASSQEGSGSWAGELFF
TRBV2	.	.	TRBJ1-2	TGTGCCAGCAGAGACACCCTGGTGGGCTATGGCTACACCTTC	CASRDTLVGYGYTF
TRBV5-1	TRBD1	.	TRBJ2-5	TGCGCCAGCAGGGGACAGGCAAGTCAAGAGACCCAGTACTTC	CASRGQASQETQYF
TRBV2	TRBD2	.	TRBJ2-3	TGTGCCAGCAGCGTACTAGCGGGAGGGCCCATTTTC	CASSVLAGGPIF
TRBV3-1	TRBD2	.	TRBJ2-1	TGTGCCAGCAGCTGGGGGGGGACCTACAATGAGCAGTTCTTC	CASSWGGTYNEQFF
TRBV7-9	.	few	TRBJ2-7	TGTGCCAGCAGCCGGACAAGGGACTCCTACGAGCAGTACTTC	CASSRTRDSYEQYF
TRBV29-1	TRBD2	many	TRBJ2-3	TGCAGCGCCCAAGGGGACCCGGGAGGCCGCGGAGATACGCAGTATTTT	CSAQGDPGGRGDTQYF
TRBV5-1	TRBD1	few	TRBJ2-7	TGCGCCAGCAGCTTTGGACAGGTTTACTACGAGCAGTACTTC	CASSFGQVYYEQYF
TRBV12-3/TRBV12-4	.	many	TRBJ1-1	TGTGCCAGCAGTTTTTGGGGGGGGAACACTGAAGCTTTCTTT	CASSFWGGNTEAFF
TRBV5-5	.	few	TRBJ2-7	TGTGCCAGCAGCTACGACCTGTTCAGGTGGGAGTACTTC	CASSYDLFRWEYF
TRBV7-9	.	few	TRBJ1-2	TGTGCCAGCAGTCCTAGCCGGGGAGGCGGCTACACCTTC	CASSPSRGGGYTF
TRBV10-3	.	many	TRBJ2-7	TGTGCCATCAATTGGCAGGCCGACTCCTACGAGCAGTACTTC	CAINWQADSYEQYF
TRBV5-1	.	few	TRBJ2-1	TGCGCCAGCAGCTTGGAAGCAGTGAGCTCCTACAATGAGCAGTTCTTC	CASSLEAVSSYNEQFF
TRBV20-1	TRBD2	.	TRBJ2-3	TGCAGTGCCATCGCAGCGGGGGACCACACAGATACGCAGTATTTT	CSAIAAGDHTDTQYF
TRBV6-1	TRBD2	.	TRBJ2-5	TGTGCCAGCAGTGAAGAGTGGCGGGAGGAAGAGACCCAGTACTTC	CASSEEWREEETQYF
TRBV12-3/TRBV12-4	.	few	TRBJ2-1	TGTGCCAGCAACACCGGGACACCAGGACCCTACAATGAGCAGTTCTTC	CASNTGTPGPYNEQFF
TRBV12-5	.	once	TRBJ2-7	TGTGCTAGTGGTTTTGGCCACTACGAGCAGTACTTC	CASGFGHYEQYF
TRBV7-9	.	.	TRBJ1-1	TGTGCCAGCATGACGGGGAGCTGGGAAGCTTTCTTT	CASMTGSWEAFF
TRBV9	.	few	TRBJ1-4	TGTGCCAGCAGCGCCTCGGCTGCAACTAATGAAAAACTGTTTTTT	CASSASAATNEKLFF
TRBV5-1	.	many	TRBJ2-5	TGCGCCAGCAGCTTTTGGGGAGAGGTAGAGACCCAGTACTTC	CASSFWGEVETQYF
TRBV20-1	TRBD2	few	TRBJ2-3	TGCAGTGCTGGGGGCTACGGGAGGGCCGGAGATACGCAGTATTTT	CSAGGYGRAGDTQYF
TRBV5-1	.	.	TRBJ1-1	TGCGCCAGCAGCTTACGACAGAGGGCTGAAGCTTTCTTT	CASSLRQRAEAFF
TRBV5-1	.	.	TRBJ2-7	TGCGCCAGCAGCCCGTTCTCCGGGATCAACTACGAGCAGTACTTC	CASSPFSGINYEQYF
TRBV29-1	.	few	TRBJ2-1	TGCAGCGTAGAGACAGCCAATGAGCAGTTCTTC	CSVETANEQFF
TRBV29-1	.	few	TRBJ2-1	TGCAGCGGCTTTCTGGCGGGACCCTACAATGAGCAGTTCTTC	CSGFLAGPYNEQFF
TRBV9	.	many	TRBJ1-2	TGTGCCAGCAGCTACAACGGCGGCTACACCTTC	CASSYNGGYTF
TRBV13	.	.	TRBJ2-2	TGTGCCAGCGAAAAGGGATACAGCGGGTTCACCGGGGAGCTGTTTTTT	CASEKGYSGFTGELFF
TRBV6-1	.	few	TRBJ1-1	TGTGCCAGCAGTGCTCAGGACTTATCCTTGGGGAACACTGAAGCTTTCTTT	CASSAQDLSLGNTEAFF
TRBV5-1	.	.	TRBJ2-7	TGCGCCAGCAGCTTGCCACTCCCCGGGAGTACGTACTTC	CASSLPLPGSTYF
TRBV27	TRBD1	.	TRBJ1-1	TGTGCCAGCAGTAAAGACAGGGGGCTGACAGACGCTGAAGCTTTCTTT	CASSKDRGLTDAEAFF
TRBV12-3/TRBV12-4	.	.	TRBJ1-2	TGTGCCAGCAGTGCTCTGGCGAACTATGGCTACACCTTC	CASSALANYGYTF
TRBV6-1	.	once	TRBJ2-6	TGTGCCAGCAGTGTACAGGGCAGCTCTGGGGCCAACGTCCTGACTTTC	CASSVQGSSGANVLTF
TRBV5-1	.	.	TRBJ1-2	TGCGCCAGCAGCCCGGACAGCTCTAGCCCCTATGGCTACACCTTC	CASSPDSSSPYGYTF
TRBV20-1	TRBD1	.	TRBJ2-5	TGCAGTGCTACCAGGACAGGGCCCCCCGTGGAGACCCAGTACTTC	CSATRTGPPVETQYF
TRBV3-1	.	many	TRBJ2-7	TGTGCCAGCAGCCAAGAGCCAAACGTCTACGAGCAGTACTTC	CASSQEPNVYEQYF
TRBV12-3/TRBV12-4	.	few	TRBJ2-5	TGTGCCAGCAGTCCAGGGGCGGGGGCTAATCAAGAGACCCAGTACTTC	CASSPGAGANQETQYF
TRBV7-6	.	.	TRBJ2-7	TGTGCCAGCAGCAGGAAAGACGAGTCTACCTACGAGCAGTACTTC	CASSRKDESTYEQYF
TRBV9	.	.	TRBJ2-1	TGTGCCAGCAGCACCCGCCCGGGGAAGAATGAGCAGTTCTTC	CASSTRPGKNEQFF
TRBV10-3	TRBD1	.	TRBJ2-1	TGTGCCATCATGGGGACAGGGGGCATCAATGAGCAGTTCTTC	CAIMGTGGINEQFF
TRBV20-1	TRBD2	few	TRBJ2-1	TGCAGTCCGAGACTAGCGGGAGGGAGCAGCTCCTACAATGAGCAGTTCTTC	CSPRLAGGSSSYNEQFF
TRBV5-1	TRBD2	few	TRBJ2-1	TGCGCCAGCAGCTTTAGCGGGAACACCTACAATGAGCAGTTCTTC	CASSFSGNTYNEQFF
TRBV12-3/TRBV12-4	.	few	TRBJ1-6	TGTGCCAGCAGTTTAACACAACCGGGCTCACCCCTCCACTTT	CASSLTQPGSPLHF